The subject of this entry is one T cell receptor beta chain. Sequenced by immunoSEQ multiplex PCR; TCRdb stores in-frame clones only, minus some. The data show 120,000 or so clones, around 93% seen once. Germline values: CDR1 SGHNT, CDR2 YYREEE (reference sequence). The CDR3 spans 14 residues. V lost 0 bases and J lost 5, with 10 bases in between. The data were obtained in a study of T cell responses to AZD1222 COVID-19 vaccine. The sample consisted of peripheral blood, taken on day 0 of AZD1222 vaccination. This clonotype was obtained from an adult in good health. This sequence joins TRBV5-4 and TRBJ2-3, with D tentatively TRBD1 or TRBD2 (5 bases each). CDR3 protein: CASSLEPGLDTQYF. In nucleotides, the CDR3 is TGTGCCAGCAGCTTGGAACCGGGGCTAGATACGCAGTATTTT.